The sequence of this T cell receptor beta chain was determined in a study of blood T cell repertoires in COVID-19. Study-wide background: PBMCs, B-cell-depleted T cells, or T cells provided the cDNA or gDNA that made up the material.

Produced via immunoSEQ multiplex PCR; TCRdb's table is partial and in-frame only. The data show roughly 250,000 clones, about 80% seen once. V shed 3 bases and J 4 bases; nucleotides not matched to a gene: 5. This CDR3 spans 15 amino acids. Per germline, CDR1 KGHSY and CDR2 FQNENV. The chain carries TRBV16 and TRBJ2-2; 7 bases align to TRBD1. The sequenced sample consisted of peripheral blood. This receptor was identified in a person aged 70 to 80 with COVID-19, enrolled during active disease. CDR3 DNA sequence: TGTGCCAGCAGCCACCGTTCAGGGGGCACCGGGGAGCTGTTTTTT. It is translated as CASSHRSGGTGELFF.